A selection of T cell receptor beta chains follows, all from one sample in a study of blood T cell repertoires in COVID-19. Here immunoSEQ multiplex PCR was the method, and the copy in TCRdb shows in-frame clones only, minus some. The sample holds 30,000 to 35,000 clones, around 84% seen once. What was sequenced was peripheral blood. The receptors derive from a human donor with acute or convalescent COVID-19. The donor label of this sample is uncertain. Both conserved end residues are part of each CDR3. A D gene is named only where the DNA matches it firmly. Size tells how often a clone was seen (once, few, many) or the class of an expanded clone, and some rows leave it out.

V	J	D	size	DNA	CDR3
TRBV5-1	TRBJ1-4	NA	NA	TGCGCCAGCAGCTACGGACAGATTGCAACTAATGAAAAACTGTTTTTT	CASSYGQIATNEKLFF
TRBV19	TRBJ1-2	NA	NA	TGTGCCAGTAGTACCGTCCAGGGGTCGGATGGCTACACCTTC	CASSTVQGSDGYTF
TRBV7-2	TRBJ2-1	NA	NA	TGTGCCAGCAGCTTAGCCCCGGACTCGAATGAGCAGTTCTTC	CASSLAPDSNEQFF
TRBV25-1	TRBJ1-1	NA	NA	TGTGCCAGCAGTGAAAGAGGAGTGAACACTGAAGCTTTCTTT	CASSERGVNTEAFF
TRBV28	TRBJ2-3	TRBD1	NA	TGTGCCAGCAGGTCGGGACAGTTCACAGATACGCAGTATTTT	CASRSGQFTDTQYF
TRBV7-3	TRBJ2-5	TRBD2	NA	TGTGCCAGCAGCCGAGGGACTAGCGGGAGTGAGACCCAGTACTTC	CASSRGTSGSETQYF
TRBV6-6	TRBJ2-1	TRBD1	NA	TGTGCCAGCAGTTACTCCGACAGGGGGAATGAGCAGTTCTTC	CASSYSDRGNEQFF
TRBV4-1	TRBJ1-4	NA	once	TGCGCCAGCAGCCAATTCTCGGGAGAAAAACTGTTTTTT	CASSQFSGEKLFF
TRBV20-1	TRBJ1-2	NA	NA	TGCAGTGCTGACAATGTTGGCTACACCTTC	CSADNVGYTF
TRBV4-2	TRBJ2-5	TRBD2	NA	TGTGCCAGCAGCCAAGACCCTGTGGGGGCGGGAGGGCGAGAGACCCAGTACTTC	CASSQDPVGAGGRETQYF
TRBV3-1/TRBV3-2	TRBJ2-7	TRBD2	once	TGTGCCAGCAGCCAGGGACTAGCGGGAGTCTTCAGGTACGAGCAGTACTTC	CASSQGLAGVFRYEQYF
TRBV4-3	TRBJ2-1	NA	NA	TGCGCCAGCAGCCCCGACCGGTGGGGAGACAATGAGCAGTTCTTC	CASSPDRWGDNEQFF
TRBV7-2	TRBJ1-1	NA	NA	TGTGCCAGCAGCCCACCACAGAACACTGAAGCTTTCTTT	CASSPPQNTEAFF
TRBV20-1	TRBJ2-3	TRBD1	few	TGCAGTGCTAGTGGGGACAGGGTTCCAGATACGCAGTATTTT	CSASGDRVPDTQYF
TRBV30	TRBJ1-5	TRBD1	NA	TGTGCCTGGAGTGTTAAGGGGGCTCAGCCCCAGCATTTT	CAWSVKGAQPQHF
TRBV7-9	TRBJ1-1	TRBD1	few	TGTGCCAGCAGCTTATTAGGGGGCGGTAGGAACACTGAAGCTTTCTTT	CASSLLGGGRNTEAFF
TRBV5-5	TRBJ2-3	TRBD2	NA	TGTGCCAGCAGGCTCGGGACTATCACTGATACGCAGTATTTT	CASRLGTITDTQYF
TRBV27	TRBJ2-3	TRBD2	NA	TGTGCCAGCAGCCAACTAGCGGGGGTTTCAGATACGCAGTATTTT	CASSQLAGVSDTQYF
TRBV7-2	TRBJ2-2	TRBD2	NA	TGTGCCAGCAGCTTACGGAGCGGGGGGAACACCGGGGAGCTGTTTTTT	CASSLRSGGNTGELFF
TRBV7-9	TRBJ2-5	TRBD2	NA	TGTGCCAGCAGCTTTTCCAGCGGGAAAGAGACCCAGTACTTC	CASSFSSGKETQYF
TRBV5-1	TRBJ1-4	TRBD1	NA	TGCGCCAGCAGCTCTGGACAGGGTGACGAAAAACTGTTTTTT	CASSSGQGDEKLFF
TRBV4-2	TRBJ1-2	TRBD1	NA	TGTGCCAGCAGCCGGGGGACAGGGGGTGTGTTCACCTTC	CASSRGTGGVFTF
TRBV30	TRBJ1-1	NA	NA	TGTGCCTGGAGTGTACATAGGGAGACTGAAGCTTTCTTT	CAWSVHRETEAFF
TRBV5-1	TRBJ2-3	TRBD1	NA	TGCGCCAGCAGCTTGGGAGGACAGGGGGCGGGAATGCAGTATTTT	CASSLGGQGAGMQYF
TRBV7-2	TRBJ2-1	TRBD1	NA	TGTGCCAGCAGCTTATTCGGGACAGAACACAATGAGCAGTTCTTC	CASSLFGTEHNEQFF
TRBV2	TRBJ1-4	TRBD1	NA	TGTGCCAGCACCCTCGGACAGGGAGAAAAACTGTTTTTT	CASTLGQGEKLFF
TRBV19	TRBJ2-1	TRBD2	NA	TGTGCCAGTAGTATAGGGCTAGCGGGGGGAAGCTCCTACAATGAGCAGTTCTTC	CASSIGLAGGSSYNEQFF
TRBV20-1	TRBJ2-7	NA	NA	TGCAGTGCCCCCCTAGTCTACGAGCAGTACTTC	CSAPLVYEQYF
TRBV30	TRBJ2-2	NA	once	TGTGCCTGGAGTGTACCTTGGGGGGCCGGGGAGCTGTTTTTT	CAWSVPWGAGELFF
TRBV6-2/TRBV6-3	TRBJ1-5	NA	NA	TGTGCCAGCAGCTTTACAGGGCTCGATCAGCCCCAGCATTTT	CASSFTGLDQPQHF
TRBV28	TRBJ2-7	NA	once	TGTGCCAGCAGTATTTCCGGGACACAATACTCCCACGAGCAGTACTTC	CASSISGTQYSHEQYF
TRBV11-2	TRBJ1-6	NA	NA	TGTGCCAGCAGCTTTATAGGCGGGGATTCACCCCTCCACTTT	CASSFIGGDSPLHF
TRBV6-5	TRBJ2-7	TRBD2	NA	TGTGCCAGCAGTTATTTCGGACTAGCGGGGACCTACGAGCAGTACTTC	CASSYFGLAGTYEQYF
TRBV12-3/TRBV12-4	TRBJ1-1	NA	NA	TGTGCCAGCAGTTTGGAGGGCAGGGACGCTTTCTTT	CASSLEGRDAFF
TRBV6-5	TRBJ2-1	TRBD1	NA	TGTGCCAGCAGTAGTAGGACAGGGGTCTACAATGAGCAGTTCTTC	CASSSRTGVYNEQFF
TRBV28	TRBJ1-6	TRBD1	NA	TGTGCCAGCAGTGACCGACAGGGGGCGAAATCACCCCTCCACTTT	CASSDRQGAKSPLHF
TRBV5-1	TRBJ2-7	NA	NA	TGCGCCAGCAGCCTGACGGGACACCCAGTCCACGAGCAGTACTTC	CASSLTGHPVHEQYF
TRBV5-1	TRBJ2-7	TRBD1	NA	TGCGCCAGCAGTCTAGACAGGGCGTCCTACGAGCAGTACTTC	CASSLDRASYEQYF
TRBV27	TRBJ2-1	NA	NA	TGTGCCAGCAGTTTAAGGAGATACAATGAGCAGTTCTTC	CASSLRRYNEQFF
TRBV7-9	TRBJ2-5	TRBD2	NA	TGTGCCAGCAGCCGAATTCCGGGACTAGCGGGGGGATCTCAAGAGACCCAGTACTTC	CASSRIPGLAGGSQETQYF
TRBV28	TRBJ1-2	NA	few	TGTGCCAGCAGTTCAGGGGACGGACGCTATGGCTACACCTTC	CASSSGDGRYGYTF
TRBV28	TRBJ1-2	TRBD1	once	TGTGCCAGCAGTTTAGGACAGGGGGCCGACTATGGCTACACCTTC	CASSLGQGADYGYTF
TRBV7-8	TRBJ2-7	NA	NA	TGTGCCAGCAGCTCCCTCCCAGGACTAACTTACGAGCAGTACTTC	CASSSLPGLTYEQYF
TRBV19	TRBJ1-1	TRBD1	few	TGTGCCAGTAGCCGGACAGGTTCCACTGAAGCTTTCTTT	CASSRTGSTEAFF
TRBV4-2	TRBJ1-1	NA	NA	TGTGCCAGCAGCCTACGGGAAATGAGGGTGGGCACTGAAGCTTTCTTT	CASSLREMRVGTEAFF
TRBV19	TRBJ1-5	TRBD1	NA	TGTGCCAGTAGTATACTCGCACAGGGGATTAGTAACAATCAGCCCCAGCATTTT	CASSILAQGISNNQPQHF
TRBV7-3	TRBJ1-6	NA	NA	TGTGCCAGCAGCTTAACGTCTACAGGAAATAATTCACCCCTCCACTTT	CASSLTSTGNNSPLHF
TRBV19	TRBJ1-5	NA	NA	TGTGCCAGTAGCCAGACATCGCAGCCCCAGCATTTT	CASSQTSQPQHF
TRBV4-3	TRBJ1-4	NA	NA	TGCGCCAGCAGCCAAGATAGCGGTCGTTGGCAGGGTGGCGAAAAACTGTTTTTT	CASSQDSGRWQGGEKLFF
TRBV11-2	TRBJ1-2	NA	NA	TGTGCCAGCAGCCCGGGACTACAGGGATATGGCTACACCTTC	CASSPGLQGYGYTF
TRBV24-1	TRBJ2-3	TRBD1	NA	TGTGCCACCAGTGATCCCGGACAGGGGATAGATACGCAGTATTTT	CATSDPGQGIDTQYF
TRBV18	TRBJ1-2	NA	NA	TGTGCCAGCTCACCAACAGGGATAGGCTACACCTTC	CASSPTGIGYTF
TRBV11-3	TRBJ2-1	TRBD2	once	TGTGCCAGCAGCTCTAGCGGGGAGGTTCACAATGAGCAGTTCTTC	CASSSSGEVHNEQFF
TRBV4-2	TRBJ2-7	NA	NA	TGTGCCAGCAGCCAAGCGGGTTCCTACGAGCAGTACTTC	CASSQAGSYEQYF
TRBV9	TRBJ2-2	NA	few	TGTGCCAGCAGCGCCCAAACAGCGAACACCGGGGAGCTGTTTTTT	CASSAQTANTGELFF
TRBV19	TRBJ2-5	NA	NA	TGTGCCAGTAGCAGAGGGGACACAGCGAAAGAGACCCAGTACTTC	CASSRGDTAKETQYF
TRBV6-2/TRBV6-3	TRBJ2-3	NA	NA	TGTGCCAGCAGTCCAACGGCTTTTTTGACTAGGGGCGCAGATACGCAGTATTTT	CASSPTAFLTRGADTQYF
TRBV18	TRBJ1-4	NA	NA	TGTGCCAGCTCAGGTGCGACTAATGAAAAACTGTTTTTT	CASSGATNEKLFF
TRBV5-1	TRBJ2-1	NA	NA	TGCGCCAGCAGCTTGGTGGGCAGGGCAGGCTCCTACAATGAGCAGTTCTTC	CASSLVGRAGSYNEQFF
TRBV7-2	TRBJ2-1	TRBD1	NA	TGTGCCAGCAGCTTAGCCGGGACAGGGACTGGGAATGAGCAGTTCTTC	CASSLAGTGTGNEQFF